What follows is one T cell receptor (beta chain) and its context. Its antigen specificity is not known. No much larger clonotype is one base removed from it; base qualities were not supplied. The method behind the library was PCR. The run used an Illumina HiSeq 2500. Unique molecular identifiers were incorporated into TCR beta cDNA libraries to reduce PCR and sequencing biases. Every 1 to 10 million input T cells yielded 500,000 or so cDNA molecules, meaning each molecule approximated one T cell. The patient libraries were prepared and sequenced with the same protocol used for the earlier healthy control dataset. Within a given batch, samples were prepared together, multiplexed and sequenced on the same HiSeq lane. The authors processed their data as follows. Raw barcoded reads were processed with MIGEC, discarding single-read molecular identifier groups before consensus assembly and CDR3 extraction. Clonotype tables were post-analysed with VDJtools, and diversity was normalized by down-sampling all datasets to the smallest sample size. Repertoire overlap clustering matched CDR3 amino acid but not nucleotide sequences to correct batch-related cross-sample contamination. TCRdb itself trimmed the public reads at Q25 with fastp, ran MiXCR and retained productive beta chains. CDR3 protein duplicates are merged, each entry listing the most common genes and DNA. What appears here as the V and J calls and clone size reflects TCRdb's work, not the paper's. This sample lists about 460,000 distinct CDR3 sequences; approximately 45% were detected once. Roughly an eighth of the sample is in the top ten clones.

This sample is drawn from a study of post-analysis software for immune sequencing data (dated by TCRdb to between 2015 and 2017). Describing the broader study: Disease courses on record covered relapsing-remitting, secondary progressive and progressive-relapsing multiple sclerosis, though some patients had no subtype annotation. A subset of samples was prepared in parallel using single-end sample barcoding, then pooled and co-amplified after Illumina adapter ligation. The patient repertoires were set against around ten previously published healthy control repertoires from donors whose ages ranged from roughly 6 to 27 years. What the work shows at the level of the full study, not this receptor alone: The control group was slightly older than the multiple sclerosis patient group. Significantly higher frequencies in patients than in controls were found for roughly 5 TRBV segments, including TRBV5-6, TRBV5-1 and TRBV20-1. Significantly lower normalized Chao1 diversity was found in multiple sclerosis patients than in controls, suggesting substantial peripheral T-cell clonal expansion. Direct clustering with F measure revealed strong co-clustering of samples prepared in the same batch, which led to a batch-effect correction.

The germline V and J ends show losses of 8 bases and 5 bases respectively, and no gene match explains 8 bases of the junction. As encoded in the germline V gene (reference sequence), CDR1 is DFQATT while CDR2 is SNEGSKA. The CDR3 sequence holds 14 residues, the cysteine and phenylalanine included. Just CDR3 DNA is preserved here, 42 bases in frame from base 1. To demonstrate the VDJtools post-analysis software, the study profiled TCR beta repertoires from the peripheral blood of about 13 young patients with multiple sclerosis. The multiple sclerosis patients were children and adolescents ranging in age from about 6 to 16 years.

Material: blood. The clonotype comes from a girl aged 5-17 years with multiple sclerosis. Rearrangement joined TRBV20-1 to TRBJ2-1; 11 bases in between match TRBD2. The CDR3 protein is CSPTGTSGNNEQFF. The DNA sequence is as follows: TGCAGTCCCACCGGGACTAGCGGAAACAATGAGCAGTTCTTC.